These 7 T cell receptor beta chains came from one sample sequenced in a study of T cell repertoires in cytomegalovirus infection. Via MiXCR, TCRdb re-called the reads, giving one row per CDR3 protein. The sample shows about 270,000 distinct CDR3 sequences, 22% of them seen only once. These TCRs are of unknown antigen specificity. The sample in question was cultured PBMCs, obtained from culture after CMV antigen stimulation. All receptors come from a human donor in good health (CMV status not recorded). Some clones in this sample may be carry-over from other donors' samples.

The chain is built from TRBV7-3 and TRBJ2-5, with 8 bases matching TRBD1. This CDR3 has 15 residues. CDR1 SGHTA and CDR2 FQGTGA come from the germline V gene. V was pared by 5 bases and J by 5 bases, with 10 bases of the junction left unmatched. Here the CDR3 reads CASSQTGAVGETQYF. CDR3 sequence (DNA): TGTGCCAGCAGCCAGACAGGGGCCGTGGGGGAGACCCAGTACTTC.

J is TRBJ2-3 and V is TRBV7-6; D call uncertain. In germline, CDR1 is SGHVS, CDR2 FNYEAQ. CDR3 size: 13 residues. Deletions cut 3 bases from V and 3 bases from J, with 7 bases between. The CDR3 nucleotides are TGTGCCAGCAGCTTCCTCCCGACAGATACGCAGTATTTT. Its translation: CASSFLPTDTQYF.

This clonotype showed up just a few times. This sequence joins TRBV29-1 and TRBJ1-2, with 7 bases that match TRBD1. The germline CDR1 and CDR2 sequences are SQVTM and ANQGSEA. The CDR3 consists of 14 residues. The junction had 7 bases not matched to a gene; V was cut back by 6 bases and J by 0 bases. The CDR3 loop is CSVLQQGTNYGYTF. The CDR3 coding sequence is TGCAGCGTGCTTCAACAGGGGACTAACTATGGCTACACCTTC.

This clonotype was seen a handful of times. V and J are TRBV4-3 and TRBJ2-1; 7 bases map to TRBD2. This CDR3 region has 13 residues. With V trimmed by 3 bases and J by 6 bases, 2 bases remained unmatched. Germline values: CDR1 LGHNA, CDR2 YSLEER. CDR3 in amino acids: CASSQPGGNEQFF. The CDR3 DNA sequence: TGCGCCAGCAGCCAGCCGGGAGGCAATGAGCAGTTCTTC.

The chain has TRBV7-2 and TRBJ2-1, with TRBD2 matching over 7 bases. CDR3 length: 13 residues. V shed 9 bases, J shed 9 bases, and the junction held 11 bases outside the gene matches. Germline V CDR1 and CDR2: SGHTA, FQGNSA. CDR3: CASLLAGVFEQFF. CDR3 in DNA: TGTGCCAGTTTGTTGGCGGGAGTTTTTGAGCAGTTCTTC. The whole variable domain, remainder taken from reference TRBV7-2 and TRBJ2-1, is GAGVSQSPSNKVTEKGKDVELRCDPISGHTALYWYRQSLGQGLEFLIYFQGNSAPDKSGLPSDRFSAERTGGSVSTLTIQRTQQEDSAVYLCASLLAGVFEQFFGPGTRLTVL.

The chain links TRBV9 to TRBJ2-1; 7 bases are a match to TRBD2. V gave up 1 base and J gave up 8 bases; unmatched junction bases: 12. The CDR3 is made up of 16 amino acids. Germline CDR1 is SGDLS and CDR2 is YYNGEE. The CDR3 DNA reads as TGTGCCAGCAGCGTACACAACTTTGGCGGGAGCGATGAGCAGTTCTTC. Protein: CASSVHNFGGSDEQFF.

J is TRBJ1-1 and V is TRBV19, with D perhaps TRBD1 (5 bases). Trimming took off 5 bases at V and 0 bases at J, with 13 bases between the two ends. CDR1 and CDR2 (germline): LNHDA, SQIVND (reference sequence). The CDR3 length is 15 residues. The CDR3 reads CASSPRTPMNTEAFF. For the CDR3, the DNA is TGTGCCAGTAGTCCTCGGACACCAATGAACACTGAAGCTTTCTTT.